This TCR beta chain was documented in a study of cytomegalovirus exposure and HLA in healthy donors. The CDR3 length is 11 residues. Per the germline V gene, CDR1 is SGHVS and CDR2 is FNYEAQ. V was trimmed by 5 bases and J by 11 bases, leaving 12 bases between them. Findings of the study overall: Immune exposure was documented only through CMV serostatus.

Notes on this clone: Its antigen is unknown.

The PCR was carried out with 60 Vbeta primers and 13 Jbeta primers. Repertoires were generated with immunoSEQ multiplex PCR, while TCRdb's copy carries only in-frame clones and drops some. Among under 250,000 clones, about 78% were seen once, and the ten largest hold 3.8%. The material sequenced was PBMCs. This TCR derives from a male donor in good health and CMV-seronegative. V usage is TRBV7-6 and J usage is TRBJ2-5; D is unresolved. The CDR3 sequence is CASSDYEEQYF. Here the CDR3 DNA reads TGTGCCAGCAGCGATTACGAAGAGCAGTACTTC.